One sample yielded the 28 T cell receptor beta chains listed below, sequenced in a study of OX40 agonist ivuxolimab in advanced cancers. Produced via immunoSEQ multiplex PCR; TCRdb's table is partial and in-frame only. The sample lists 82,000 or so clones, roughly 92% occurring once. This sample comprised CD4+ or CD8+ T cells sorted from blood, obtained in a trial of the OX40 agonist ivuxolimab. All receptors derive from an adult with an advanced solid tumor such as melanoma, head and neck, liver or kidney cancer.

The gene calls are TRBV18 and TRBJ2-5; 8 bases agree with TRBD2. Per the germline V gene, CDR1 is KGHSH and CDR2 is LQKENI. The CDR3 loop spans 15 amino acids. J lost 1 base, V lost 2 bases, and 3 bases had no gene match. CDR3 nucleotide sequence: TGTGCCAGCTCACCATTTAGCGGGGCCCAAGAGACCCAGTACTTC. Translated: CASSPFSGAQETQYF.

The V gene is TRBV19, the J gene TRBJ2-7; D assignment may be TRBD1 or TRBD2 (5 bases each). Deletions cut 3 bases from V and 0 bases from J, with 15 bases between. CDR3 size: 16 residues. Germline lookup yields CDR1 LNHDA and CDR2 SQIVND (reference sequence). The CDR3 DNA reads TGTGCCAGTAGTATTCGGCAGGGACCACACTCCTACGAGCAGTACTTC. This codes for CASSIRQGPHSYEQYF.

V and J are TRBV27 and TRBJ1-4; D call uncertain. Trimming shortened V by 5 bases and J by 0 bases, and 13 bases separated the two germline ends. This CDR3 is 16 amino acids long. Germline CDR1 reads MNHEY; CDR2 reads SMNVEV (reference sequence). This chain's CDR3 is CASSPQRTATNEKLFF. CDR3 nucleotide sequence: TGTGCCAGCAGTCCCCAAAGAACTGCAACTAATGAAAAACTGTTTTTT.

CDR3 DNA sequence: TGTGCCAGCAGTTCAGTAGGGGGCACTGGAAACACCATATATTTT. Translation: CASSSVGGTGNTIYF. The rearrangement links TRBV6-6 to TRBJ1-3; 7 bases fit TRBD1. V trimming: 4 bases; J trimming: 2 bases; junction bases outside the gene matches: 5. The germline gives CDR1 MNHNY, CDR2 SVGAGI (reference sequence). CDR3 length: 15 amino acids.

CDR3 amino acids: CASSFPGAEAFF. The CDR3 region has the DNA TGTGCCAGCTCATTCCCCGGGGCTGAAGCTTTCTTT. The chain recombines TRBV18 with TRBJ1-1; D is undetermined. The V end lost 5 bases, the J end lost 6 bases, and 10 bases lay between the germline ends. CDR1 is KGHSH, CDR2 LQKENI, per germline. The CDR3 covers 12 residues.

This clone was seen only once. The rearrangement joins TRBV19 to TRBJ1-6; 7 bases map to TRBD1. V trimming: 5 bases; J trimming: 10 bases; junction bases outside the gene matches: 5. The CDR3 sequence is 13 residues long. Germline CDR1 reads LNHDA; CDR2 reads SQIVND (reference sequence). Written as DNA, the CDR3 is TGTGCCAGTAGTTTCGCAGGGGGGTCACCCCTCCACTTT. Protein sequence: CASSFAGGSPLHF. The whole variable domain, filled in from reference TRBV19 and TRBJ1-6, reads DGGITQSPKYLFRKEGQNVTLSCEQNLNHDAMYWYRQDPGQGLRLIYYSQIVNDFQKGDIAEGYSVSREKKESFPLTVTSAQKNPTAFYLCASSFAGGSPLHFGNGTRLTVT.

V usage is TRBV5-1 and J usage is TRBJ1-4; a weak D match, TRBD1 (5 bases). CDR1 SGHRS and CDR2 YFSETQ come from the germline V gene. The CDR3 runs 14 residues. V was clipped by 4 bases and J by 4 bases, with 11 bases between them. The CDR3 coding sequence is TGCGCCAGCAGCCAGTGGGGGAATAATGAAAAACTGTTTTTT. Amino acid sequence: CASSQWGNNEKLFF.

This clone was detected once. The genes are TRBV18 and TRBJ1-4, with D possibly being TRBD1 (5 bases). The CDR3 is made up of 16 amino acids. V was cut by 2 bases and J by 8 bases, with 18 bases left in between. Per the germline V gene, CDR1 is KGHSH and CDR2 is LQKENI. DNA for the CDR3: TGTGCCAGCTCACCATCGGGGCGGCTGGCTGGGGAAAAACTGTTTTTT. This codes for CASSPSGRLAGEKLFF.

The chain uses TRBV18 and TRBJ1-4, with a weak D call TRBD1 (6 bases). CDR1 is KGHSH, CDR2 LQKENI, per germline. The CDR3 is 15 amino acids. The V and J ends lost 2 bases and 3 bases respectively, with 10 bases between them. CDR3: CASSPSGAANEKLFF. The CDR3 DNA reads TGTGCCAGCTCACCATCAGGGGCGGCTAATGAAAAACTGTTTTTT.

In regard to this clone: The same CDR3 also results from other DNA sequences found in this sample. V usage is TRBV18 and J usage is TRBJ2-1; weak D call: TRBD2 (5 bases). The CDR3 has 14 amino acids. The V gene's germline CDR1 is KGHSH and CDR2 LQKENI. Trimming removed 1 base at V and 8 bases at J, with 12 bases between. CDR3 in DNA: TGTGCCAGCTCACCACGCCTAGCAGTGGATGAGCAGTTCTTC. Translation: CASSPRLAVDEQFF. Full variable domain (remainder filled in from reference TRBV18 and TRBJ2-1): NAGVMQNPRHLVRRRGQEARLRCSPMKGHSHVYWYRQLPEEGLKFMVYLQKENIIDESGMPKERFSAEFPKEGPSILRIQQVVRGDSAAYFCASSPRLAVDEQFFGPGTRLTVL.

V is TRBV5-4 and J is TRBJ1-2; D call uncertain. V lost 4 bases and J 0 bases, leaving 10 bases between the germline ends. There are 14 residues in the CDR3. Germline values: CDR1 SGHNT, CDR2 YYREEE (reference sequence). CDR3 protein: CASSREASNYGYTF. In DNA, the CDR3 is TGTGCCAGCAGCAGGGAGGCGTCTAACTATGGCTACACCTTC.

This clone was counted once. The J gene is TRBJ2-3, the V gene TRBV29-1; 8 nucleotides match TRBD2. Trimming took 6 bases from V and 4 from J; bases not matched to a gene: 6. Germline V CDR1 and CDR2: SQVTM, ANQGSEA. This CDR3 spans 13 amino acids. The CDR3 protein is CSVSAGVADTQYF. The CDR3, as DNA: TGCAGCGTCTCAGCGGGAGTGGCAGATACGCAGTATTTT.

The chain carries TRBV10-3 and TRBJ1-5; 12 positions match TRBD1. This CDR3 region has 18 residues. The V gene end was trimmed by 10 bases and the J gene end by 6 bases; junction bases not matched to a gene: 19. Germline V CDR1 and CDR2: ENHRY, SYGVKD. CDR3 residues: CATRKGTGGALSGQPQHF. CDR3 bases: TGTGCCACTAGGAAGGGGACAGGGGGCGCCTTGAGCGGTCAGCCCCAGCATTTT.

The chain joins TRBV25-1 to TRBJ2-2, with D possibly being TRBD1 or TRBD2 (5 bases each). CDR1 MGHDK and CDR2 SYGVNS come from the germline V gene. Trimming took 7 bases from V and 4 from J, leaving 10 bases between them. The CDR3 runs 13 residues. CDR3 residues: CASKRGVTGELFF. For the CDR3, the DNA is TGTGCCAGCAAAAGAGGGGTCACCGGGGAGCTGTTTTTT. Variable domain in full (rest from reference TRBV25-1 and TRBJ2-2): EADIYQTPRYLVIGTGKKITLECSQTMGHDKMYWYQQDPGMELHLIHYSYGVNSTEKGDLSSESTVSRIRTEHFPLTLESARPSHTSQYLCASKRGVTGELFFGEGSRLTVL.

The chain carries TRBV19 and TRBJ1-1, with 9 bases fitting TRBD1. The CDR3 has 15 residues. Germline CDR1 and CDR2: LNHDA and SQIVND (reference sequence). V dropped 5 bases and J dropped 0; count of bases not matched to a gene: 4. CDR3 protein: CASSLQGAVNTEAFF. In DNA form, the CDR3 reads TGTGCCAGTAGTTTACAGGGGGCTGTGAACACTGAAGCTTTCTTT.

The CDR3 sequence is CSARLVDEQFF. Written as DNA, the CDR3 is TGCAGTGCTAGGCTAGTGGATGAGCAGTTCTTC. The V call is TRBV20-1, the J call TRBJ2-1; D not certain. The V and J ends lost 3 bases and 8 bases respectively, with 8 bases between them. The V gene's germline CDR1 is DFQATT and CDR2 SNEGSKA (reference sequence). The CDR3 has 11 residues.

The J gene is TRBJ2-7, the V gene TRBV6-1, with D uncertain. The germline V gene encodes CDR1 MNHNS and CDR2 SASEGT. The CDR3 loop spans 12 amino acids. V lost 8 bases to trimming and J lost 0 bases, with 8 bases between them. The CDR3 protein is CASRASSYEQYF. The CDR3 coding sequence is TGTGCCAGCCGCGCTTCCTCCTACGAGCAGTACTTC.

This rearrangement joins TRBV11-3 to TRBJ1-3, with TRBD1 as a possible D gene (5 bases). Per germline, CDR1 SGHNT and CDR2 YENEEA. The CDR3 has 14 residues. V gave up 2 bases and J gave up 0 bases, with 5 bases separating them. The DNA for the CDR3 is TGTGCCAGCAGCTTAACAGGCTCTGGAAACACCATATATTTT. Its protein is CASSLTGSGNTIYF.

As concerns this clone: Distinct nucleotide sequences in the sample also encode this CDR3. The chain has TRBV6-5 and TRBJ1-2, with 8 positions matching TRBD1. CDR1 is MNHEY and CDR2 is SVGAGI in the germline V gene. V lost 5 bases and J lost 7; bases outside the gene matches: 3. This CDR3 comprises 12 residues. Here the CDR3 DNA reads TGTGCCAGCAGTCAAGGACAGGGTGGCTACACCTTC. This codes for CASSQGQGGYTF.

The chain has TRBV7-3 and TRBJ2-3; 7 bases fit TRBD1. Germline CDR1 is SGHTA and CDR2 is FQGTGA. Trimming took 2 bases from V and 1 from J; bases not matched to a gene: 3. This CDR3 region has 15 residues. CDR3 DNA sequence: TGTGCCAGCAGCTTATCGGGGACAGGCACAGATACGCAGTATTTT. Protein sequence: CASSLSGTGTDTQYF.

This sequence joins TRBV19 and TRBJ2-2; no clear D gene. V gave up 0 bases and J gave up 1 base, with 9 bases separating them. Germline-derived CDR1 and CDR2 are LNHDA and SQIVND (reference sequence). The CDR3 length is 16 residues. CDR3 loop: CASSIDEIMNTGELFF. CDR3 in DNA: TGTGCCAGTAGTATAGATGAGATAATGAACACCGGGGAGCTGTTTTTT.

This chain joins TRBV5-1 and TRBJ1-1; no clear D gene. CDR1 is SGHRS, CDR2 YFSETQ, per germline. The CDR3 totals 14 residues. Trimming shortened V by 0 bases and J by 1 base, and 7 bases separated the two germline ends. CDR3 loop: CASSLDAANTEAFF. The CDR3, as DNA: TGCGCCAGCAGCTTGGACGCAGCGAACACTGAAGCTTTCTTT.

This clone turned up a few times. The chain couples TRBV30 to TRBJ2-5; 8 bases match TRBD1. The V gene end was trimmed by 0 bases and the J gene end by 4 bases; junction bases not matched to a gene: 1. Germline V CDR1 and CDR2: GTSNPN, SVGIG (reference sequence). This CDR3 is 13 amino acids long. For the CDR3, the DNA is TGTGCCTGGAGTGTACAGGGGGGAGAGACCCAGTACTTC. Amino acids: CAWSVQGGETQYF.

On this clone: This specimen includes other DNA sequences encoding the same CDR3. The V call is TRBV5-6, the J call TRBJ2-5; TRBD1 agrees at 8 bases. The CDR3 has 14 residues. Germline lookup yields CDR1 SGHDT and CDR2 YYEEEE. Trimming at V came to 4 bases and at J to 5 bases, leaving 7 bases not matched to a gene. This CDR3 reads CASSRNRGVETQYF. The CDR3 bases are TGTGCCAGCAGCAGGAACAGGGGGGTGGAGACCCAGTACTTC.

The chain couples TRBV6-5 to TRBJ2-7, with TRBD2 as a possible D gene (7 bases). This CDR3 has 15 amino acids. V was clipped by 0 bases and J by 4 bases, with 13 bases between them. CDR1 MNHEY and CDR2 SVGAGI come from the germline V gene. The CDR3 bases are TGTGCCAGCAGTTACTCATCGGGGGGCATGTACGAGCAGTACTTC. Translated, it gives CASSYSSGGMYEQYF.

The chain uses TRBV5-4 and TRBJ1-2, with 8 bases that match TRBD1. This CDR3 region has 15 residues. Looked up from germline, CDR1 is SGHNT and CDR2 is YYREEE (reference sequence). The V gene end was trimmed by 2 bases and the J gene end by 0 bases; junction bases not matched to a gene: 3. CDR3 DNA sequence: TGTGCCAGCAGCTTAGAGACAGGGGCTAACTATGGCTACACCTTC. Protein product: CASSLETGANYGYTF.

V and J are TRBV19 and TRBJ2-2; D is perhaps TRBD1 (6 bases). Trimming removed 10 bases from V and 0 bases from J, with 18 bases in between. The CDR3 has 16 amino acids. Germline values: CDR1 LNHDA, CDR2 SQIVND (reference sequence). The CDR3 DNA sequence: TGTGCCACCCGACTGGGGGCAGCCCCGAACACCGGGGAGCTGTTTTTT. This codes for CATRLGAAPNTGELFF.

This clone was observed a handful of times. This chain connects TRBV18 to TRBJ2-1; tentatively, D is TRBD2 (5 bases). Deletions cut 1 base from V and 8 bases from J, with 9 bases between. The germline V gene encodes CDR1 KGHSH and CDR2 LQKENI. The CDR3 length is 13 residues. The CDR3 region has the DNA TGTGCCAGCTCACCACGGCTCGGGGATGAGCAGTTCTTC. It specifies CASSPRLGDEQFF.